Listed here are 21 T cell receptor beta chains from one sample, sequenced in a study of preoperative IRX-2 immunotherapy in early breast cancer. TCRdb's table, derived via immunoSEQ multiplex PCR, lists solely in-frame clones and lacks some. The repertoire holds under 45,000 clones, with 85% to 95% as singletons. Treatment noted: preoperative locoregional IRX-2 cytokine immunotherapy. Material: tumor tissue, obtained after IRX-2 immunotherapy. The receptors derive from a human donor with breast cancer.

The chain carries TRBV19 and TRBJ1-4; 7 bases fit TRBD1. The CDR3 totals 14 residues. Trimming took 5 bases from V and 7 from J; bases not matched to a gene: 7. Per germline, CDR1 LNHDA and CDR2 SQIVND (reference sequence). Here the CDR3 DNA reads TGTGCCAGTAGTTTGGACAGGTCCGGTGAAAAACTGTTTTTT. Its protein is CASSLDRSGEKLFF.

This clone has a handful of counts. The rearrangement links TRBV9 to TRBJ2-7; perhaps TRBD1 as D (5 bases). Germline V gene sequence: CDR1 SGDLS, CDR2 YYNGEE. The CDR3 spans 14 residues. The germline V and J ends were trimmed by 1 base and 4 bases, with 12 bases remaining between them. The CDR3 is CASSVNSGSYEQYF. For the CDR3, the DNA is TGTGCCAGCAGCGTAAATTCAGGGTCGTACGAGCAGTACTTC.

This clone was picked up one time. The chain couples TRBV9 to TRBJ2-3; 12 positions match TRBD2. The CDR3 length is 16 residues. Germline V gene sequence: CDR1 SGDLS, CDR2 YYNGEE. The junction had 6 bases not matched to a gene; V was cut back by 2 bases and J by 5 bases. This CDR3 is CASSVLLAGGQDTQYF. The CDR3 DNA sequence: TGTGCCAGCAGCGTCCTCCTAGCGGGGGGGCAAGATACGCAGTATTTT.

The chain couples TRBV6-1 to TRBJ1-1; D is ambiguous. Germline V lookup: CDR1 MNHNS, CDR2 SASEGT. The CDR3 runs 13 residues. V lost 5 bases to trimming and J lost 1 base, with 8 bases between them. Written as DNA, the CDR3 is TGTGCCAGCAGTCCCCGGCCGAACACTGAAGCTTTCTTT. Its translation is CASSPRPNTEAFF.

The chain uses TRBV5-6 and TRBJ2-7; D unclear. Germline V gene sequence: CDR1 SGHDT, CDR2 YYEEEE. Deletions cut 3 bases from V and 2 bases from J, with 15 bases between. The CDR3 is made up of 15 amino acids. The CDR3 is CASSSRAFLPYEQYF. CDR3 nucleotide sequence: TGTGCCAGCAGCTCCCGGGCCTTCCTCCCCTACGAGCAGTACTTC.

This sequence joins TRBV5-1 and TRBJ2-7, with D maybe TRBD2 (7 bases). Germline V gene sequence: CDR1 SGHRS, CDR2 YFSETQ. V was cut by 2 bases and J by 6 bases, with 21 bases left in between. The CDR3 is 16 amino acids. Here the CDR3 reads CASSFEGGAGPGEQYF. In nucleotides, the CDR3 is TGCGCCAGCAGCTTCGAGGGGGGGGCAGGCCCGGGCGAGCAGTACTTC.

CDR3 region: CASSARGSTYEQYF. The CDR3 DNA reads as TGTGCCAGCAGTGCCCGGGGCAGCACCTACGAGCAGTACTTC. The J gene is TRBJ2-7, the V gene TRBV6-1; D is tentatively TRBD1 or TRBD2 (5 bases each). The CDR3 loop spans 14 amino acids. CDR1 is MNHNS and CDR2 is SASEGT in the germline V gene. Between the trimmed V and J ends, which lost 4 bases and 2 bases, there was a span of 12 bases.

This chain links TRBV28 with TRBJ1-2, with D tentatively TRBD1 (5 bases). This CDR3 is built from 18 residues. Trimming removed 3 bases from V and 2 bases from J, with 22 bases in between. Germline V gene sequence: CDR1 MDHEN, CDR2 SYDVKM. In nucleotides, the CDR3 is TGTGCCAGCAGTTTTCTCCCCGCTCTGGCAGGGAGAAACTATGGCTACACCTTC. Encoded protein: CASSFLPALAGRNYGYTF.

This chain connects TRBV7-2 to TRBJ2-3, with 12 bases fitting TRBD2. J was trimmed by 11 bases and V by 5 bases; bases with no gene match: 14. CDR3 size: 16 residues. Looked up from germline, CDR1 is SGHTA and CDR2 is FQGNSA. CDR3: CASSIQFLAGGFWQYF. In DNA, the CDR3 is TGTGCCAGCAGCATACAGTTCCTAGCGGGGGGGTTTTGGCAGTATTTT.

The CDR3 DNA is TGTGCCAGCAGCACCCGGGACAGGGAGTTCACCGGGGAGCTGTTTTTT. Encoded protein: CASSTRDREFTGELFF. V gene TRBV7-6 combines with J gene TRBJ2-2, with 9 bases lining up with TRBD1. CDR3 length: 16 residues. Germline V gene sequence: CDR1 SGHVS, CDR2 FNYEAQ. V was pared by 5 bases and J by 4 bases, with 8 bases of the junction left unmatched.

The chain employs TRBV28 and TRBJ2-1; D is uncertain. The CDR3 has 14 amino acids. CDR1 MDHEN and CDR2 SYDVKM come from the germline V gene. V dropped 7 bases and J dropped 5 bases, with 15 bases sitting between them. The DNA for the CDR3 is TGTGCCAGCAACCGCCGGGCTACGAACAATGAGCAGTTCTTC. This translates into CASNRRATNNEQFF.

The chain recombines TRBV7-8 with TRBJ2-1; D may be TRBD2 (6 bases). Trimming took 1 base from V and 7 from J, leaving 17 bases between them. CDR1 and CDR2 from the germline V gene are SGHVS and FQNEAQ. There are 16 residues in the CDR3. The DNA of the CDR3 is TGTGCCAGCAGCTTAGTCGGGACTTTTGCCAATAATGAGCAGTTCTTC. Its translation is CASSLVGTFANNEQFF.

The chain employs TRBV19 and TRBJ2-1; D call uncertain. V shed 3 bases and J shed 0 bases, with 6 bases lying between them. The CDR3 is 14 amino acids. Germline CDR1 reads LNHDA; CDR2 reads SQIVND (reference sequence). The DNA for the CDR3 is TGTGCCAGTAGTATGAGTTTCTCCTACAATGAGCAGTTCTTC. It encodes CASSMSFSYNEQFF.

This clone was seen only once. The chain couples TRBV5-6 to TRBJ2-7; D is ambiguous. Germline CDR1 is SGHDT and CDR2 is YYEEEE. V was trimmed by 7 bases and J by 0 bases, leaving 14 bases between them. The CDR3 length is 14 residues. The DNA of the CDR3 is TGTGCCAGCGGCAAGAGGCTCATCTCCTACGAGCAGTACTTC. Its protein product is CASGKRLISYEQYF.

The chain combines TRBV6-5 with TRBJ2-3; possibly TRBD1 for D (6 bases). The V gene lost 0 bases and the J gene lost 0 bases, with 7 bases spanning the gap. The CDR3 length is 15 residues. Germline V CDR1 and CDR2: MNHEY, SVGAGI. Written as DNA, the CDR3 is TGTGCCAGCAGTTACTCCGGGACAAGCACAGATACGCAGTATTTT. Protein product: CASSYSGTSTDTQYF.

The J gene is TRBJ2-5, the V gene TRBV30; the match to TRBD2 covers 8 bases. The end of the DNA is better explained by TRBJ2-7, so the J call may be wrong. The CDR3 loop spans 13 amino acids. CDR1 GTSNPN and CDR2 SVGIG come from the germline V gene (reference sequence). The CDR3 sequence: CAWSSGGSYEQYF. Written as DNA, the CDR3 is TGTGCCTGGAGTAGCGGGGGTTCCTACGAGCAGTACTTC.

The chain links TRBV7-9 to TRBJ2-1; tentatively, D is TRBD2 (6 bases). The CDR3 totals 16 residues. Germline-derived CDR1 and CDR2 are SEHNR and FQNEAQ (reference sequence). V was shortened by 0 bases and J by 3 bases, with 12 bases between the two germline ends. In nucleotides, the CDR3 is TGTGCCAGCAGCTTAGCGCGACTAGAAGGCTACAATGAGCAGTTCTTC. Amino acids: CASSLARLEGYNEQFF. The full variable domain, completed using reference TRBV7-9 and TRBJ2-1, is DTGVSQNPRHKITKRGQNVTFRCDPISEHNRLYWYRQTLGQGPEFLTYFQNEAQLEKSRLLSDRFSAERPKGSFSTLEIQRTEQGDSAMYLCASSLARLEGYNEQFFGPGTRLTVL.

The chain uses TRBV5-1 and TRBJ2-3; no clear D gene. From germline, CDR1 is SGHRS and CDR2 YFSETQ. V was trimmed by 5 bases and J by 1 base, leaving 20 bases between them. This CDR3 region has 17 residues. As DNA, the CDR3 is TGCGCCAGCAGGCCAAGGACCGCCGTCTACGGCACAGATACGCAGTATTTT. Translated, it gives CASRPRTAVYGTDTQYF.

V is TRBV4-1 and J is TRBJ1-4, with D unresolved. Germline CDR1 is MGHRA and CDR2 is YSYEKL. V dropped 6 bases and J dropped 7 bases, with 18 bases sitting between them. CDR3 length: 15 residues. In DNA form, the CDR3 reads TGCGCCAGCAGTCTCCCACCCTCGAGTGGTGAAAAACTGTTTTTT. This encodes CASSLPPSSGEKLFF.

The chain couples TRBV27 to TRBJ2-7, with 9 bases fitting TRBD1. J gave up 0 bases and V 6 bases, and 6 bases lay outside the gene matches. Germline CDR1 is MNHEY and CDR2 is SMNVEV (reference sequence). This CDR3 contains 15 residues. The chain's CDR3 is CASSPGTGSSYEQYF. The CDR3 coding sequence is TGTGCCAGCAGCCCCGGGACAGGGAGCTCCTACGAGCAGTACTTC.

The chain carries TRBV15 and TRBJ2-3; D uncertain. Trimming took off 1 base at V and 2 bases at J, with 10 bases between the two ends. CDR1 and CDR2 (germline): LNHNV, YYDKDF (reference sequence). The CDR3 runs to 15 residues. The CDR3 DNA reads TGTGCCACCAGCAGAGGAGGCGGAAACACAGATACGCAGTATTTT. It yields the protein CATSRGGGNTDTQYF.